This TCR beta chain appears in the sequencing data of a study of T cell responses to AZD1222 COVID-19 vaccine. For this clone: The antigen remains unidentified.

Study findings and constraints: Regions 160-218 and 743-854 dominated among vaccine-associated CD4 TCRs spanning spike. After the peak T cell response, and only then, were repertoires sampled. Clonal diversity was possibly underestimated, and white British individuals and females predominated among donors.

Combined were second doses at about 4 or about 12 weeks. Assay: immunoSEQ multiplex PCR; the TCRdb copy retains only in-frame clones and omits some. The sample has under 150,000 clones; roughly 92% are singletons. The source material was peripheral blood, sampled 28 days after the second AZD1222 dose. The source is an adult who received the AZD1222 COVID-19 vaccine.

Here the CDR3 reads CASTPSSPNTGELFF. The CDR3 nucleotides are TGTGCCAGTACCCCGAGCTCACCGAACACCGGGGAGCTGTTTTTT. The chain carries TRBV19 and TRBJ2-2, with D unclear. V was clipped by 7 bases and J by 0 bases, with 12 bases between them. The CDR3 is 15 amino acids. CDR1 LNHDA and CDR2 SQIVND come from the germline V gene (reference sequence).